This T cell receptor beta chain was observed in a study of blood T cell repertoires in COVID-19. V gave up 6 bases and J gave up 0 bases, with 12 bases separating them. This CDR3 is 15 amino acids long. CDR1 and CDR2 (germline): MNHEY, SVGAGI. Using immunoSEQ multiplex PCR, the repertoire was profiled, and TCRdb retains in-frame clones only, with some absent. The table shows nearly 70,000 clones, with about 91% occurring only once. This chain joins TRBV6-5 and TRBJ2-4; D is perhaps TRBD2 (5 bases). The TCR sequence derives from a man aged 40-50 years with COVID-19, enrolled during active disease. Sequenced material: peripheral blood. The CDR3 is CASRTSGLAKNIQYF. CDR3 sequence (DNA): TGTGCCAGCAGAACGAGCGGCCTAGCCAAAAACATTCAGTACTTC.